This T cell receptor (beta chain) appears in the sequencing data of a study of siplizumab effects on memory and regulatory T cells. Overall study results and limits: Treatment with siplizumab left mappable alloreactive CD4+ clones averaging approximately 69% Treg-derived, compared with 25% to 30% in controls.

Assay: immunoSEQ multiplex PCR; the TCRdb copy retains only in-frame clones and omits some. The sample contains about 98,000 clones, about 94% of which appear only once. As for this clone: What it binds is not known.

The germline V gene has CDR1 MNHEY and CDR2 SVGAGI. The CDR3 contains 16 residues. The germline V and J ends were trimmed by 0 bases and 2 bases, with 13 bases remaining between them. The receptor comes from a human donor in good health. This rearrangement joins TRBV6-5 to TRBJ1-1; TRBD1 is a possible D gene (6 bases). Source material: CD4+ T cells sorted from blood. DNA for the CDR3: TGTGCCAGCAGTTACTCGATCGGGGGCCTTAACACTGAAGCTTTCTTT. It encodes CASSYSIGGLNTEAFF.